A selection of T cell receptor beta chains follows, all from one sample in a study of blood T cell repertoires in COVID-19. The method was immunoSEQ multiplex PCR; TCRdb's version includes in-frame clones alone and lacks a portion of them. The sample yields about 370,000 clones, about 90% seen once. The sample comprised peripheral blood. The receptor source for this set is a woman younger than 45 with COVID-19, enrolled during active disease. Each CDR3 is given with its conserved first and last residue. A D gene is named only where the DNA matches it firmly. Not every row has a clone size; where given, it reads once, few, many or a size class.

V	J	D	length	size	DNA	CDR3
TRBV5-8	TRBJ2-1	TRBD1	16	.	TGTGCCAGCAGCTTACAGGGGAGTACTGCCTACAATGAGCAGTTCTTC	CASSLQGSTAYNEQFF
TRBV24-1	TRBJ1-4	TRBD1	16	.	TGTGCCACCAGTGAGGGGACAGGCGCCGCTAATGAAAAACTGTTTTTT	CATSEGTGAANEKLFF
TRBV7-9	TRBJ1-2	.	12	.	TGTGCCAGCAGCTTACCGGGGGGCGGCTACACCTTC	CASSLPGGGYTF
TRBV6-5	TRBJ2-5	TRBD2	15	.	TGTGCCAGCAGTAGGACTAGCGGGGGGGCTGAGACCCAGTACTTC	CASSRTSGGAETQYF
TRBV4-2	TRBJ2-7	.	15	.	TGTGCCAGCAGCCAAGGCCACGAGGGTTTCTACGAGCAGTACTTC	CASSQGHEGFYEQYF
TRBV5-1	TRBJ2-3	.	15	once	TGCGCCAGCAGCCCCCTACTGGGCCGCACAGATACGCAGTATTTT	CASSPLLGRTDTQYF
TRBV14	TRBJ2-2	.	15	few	TGTGCCAGCAGCCAAGAAGTACAGCAAGCCGGGGAGCTGTTTTTT	CASSQEVQQAGELFF
TRBV6-5	TRBJ2-7	.	15	once	TGTGCCAGCAGGGACAGCTTATGGAGCTCCTACGAGCAGTACTTC	CASRDSLWSSYEQYF
TRBV9	TRBJ2-3	TRBD2	16	.	TGTGCCAGCAGCGTAGGGGGCGGGAGTCGAACAGATACGCAGTATTTT	CASSVGGGSRTDTQYF
TRBV28	TRBJ1-3	.	17	.	TGTGCCAGCAGTCCCACCTTAATTCGGGTATCTGGAAACACCATATATTTT	CASSPTLIRVSGNTIYF
TRBV7-2	TRBJ1-1	TRBD1	14	once	TGTGCCAGCAGTCCAAGCCGGGACAGTAAACTAGCTTTCTTT	CASSPSRDSKLAFF
TRBV6-6	TRBJ2-5	.	16	.	TGTGCCAGCAGTTACCCCGGACAGTTAATGGGAGAGACCCAGTACTTC	CASSYPGQLMGETQYF
TRBV24-1	TRBJ2-3	TRBD2	21	.	TGTGCCACCAGTGACCCAAGAAGGGGACTAGCGGGGCCCCATAACACAGATACGCAGTATTTT	CATSDPRRGLAGPHNTDTQYF
TRBV28	TRBJ2-7	TRBD1	13	.	TGTGCCAGCAGTGCACAGGGGACGTACGAGCAGTACTTC	CASSAQGTYEQYF
TRBV25-1	TRBJ1-1	.	11	.	TGTGCCAGCAGTGCTTTCGGTGAAGCTTTCTTT	CASSAFGEAFF
TRBV10-3	TRBJ1-2	TRBD1	14	.	TGTGCCATCAGTTATCAGGGGGCTGGCGATGGCTACACCTTC	CAISYQGAGDGYTF
TRBV6-6	TRBJ2-2	TRBD1	14	.	TGTGCCAGCAGTCGGGACAGGGGATCCGGGGAGCTGTTTTTT	CASSRDRGSGELFF
TRBV6-6	TRBJ1-1	.	14	few	TGTGCCAGCAGTTACTCCGACATGAACACTGAAGCTTTCTTT	CASSYSDMNTEAFF
TRBV21-1	TRBJ2-3	.	13	.	TGTGCCAGCAGCATAAGCTCCACAGATACGCAGTATTTT	CASSISSTDTQYF
TRBV9	TRBJ2-1	.	14	.	TGTGCCAGCAGCGGGGGCGAACCATACAATGAGCAGTTCTTC	CASSGGEPYNEQFF
TRBV7-2	TRBJ2-1	TRBD2	15	.	TGTGCCAGCAGCTTAGCTCGGCTAGCGGAGATTGAGCAGTTCTTC	CASSLARLAEIEQFF
TRBV27	TRBJ2-1	TRBD2	15	.	TGTGCCAGCAGTTCGGAGACTAGCGGGAAAAATGAGCAGTTCTTC	CASSSETSGKNEQFF
TRBV9	TRBJ2-2	.	15	.	TGTGCCAGCAGCGTAGTGGCAGGGTTCACCGGGGAGCTGTTTTTT	CASSVVAGFTGELFF
TRBV6-1	TRBJ1-1	.	13	.	TGTGCCAGCAGTGAGCGACAGAACACTGAAGCTTTCTTT	CASSERQNTEAFF
TRBV19	TRBJ1-5	TRBD1	16	.	TGTGCCAGTAGTCCACGAGGGGACAGGCGGAATCAGCCCCAGCATTTT	CASSPRGDRRNQPQHF
TRBV19	TRBJ2-1	.	12	.	TGTGCCACCCAAACAGGAAACAATGAGCAGTTCTTC	CATQTGNNEQFF
TRBV6-5	TRBJ2-7	.	15	.	TGTGCCAGCAGTCCAAGAGGGGGGGGGACTTACGAGCAGTACTTC	CASSPRGGGTYEQYF
TRBV5-3	TRBJ2-3	TRBD2	17	.	TGTGCCAGAAGCCCAAACGGGACTAGCGGGACCCCAGATACGCAGTATTTT	CARSPNGTSGTPDTQYF
TRBV18	TRBJ1-2	.	18	.	TGTGCCAGCTCGCCTATCGTGCTCAGGAGTTCGGGGAACTATGGCTACACCTTC	CASSPIVLRSSGNYGYTF
TRBV18	TRBJ2-1	TRBD2	17	.	TGTGCCAGCTCACCACCGAAGGGGACTAGCGGGGGAGATGAGCAGTTCTTC	CASSPPKGTSGGDEQFF
TRBV29-1	TRBJ2-1	.	14	.	TGCAGCGTTGATGGGCTAGCGCAACCGAGGAGGCAGTTCTTC	CSVDGLAQPRRQFF
TRBV7-2	TRBJ1-2	.	14	few	TGTGCCAGCAGCGTTGATACAGGACGCTATGGCTACACCTTC	CASSVDTGRYGYTF
TRBV4-3	TRBJ1-3	TRBD1	18	.	TGCGCCAGCAGCCCACTAACCACAGGGGGCGCGTATGGAAACACCATATATTTT	CASSPLTTGGAYGNTIYF
TRBV11-2	TRBJ1-3	.	14	.	TGTGCCAGCAGTCAGCAGACAACTGGAAACACCATATATTTT	CASSQQTTGNTIYF
TRBV6-2/TRBV6-3	TRBJ1-6	.	15	.	TGTGCCAGCAGTTCCGGCCGGGGATACGATTCACCCCTCCACTTT	CASSSGRGYDSPLHF
TRBV7-2	TRBJ1-1	TRBD1	17	.	TGTGCCAGCAGCTTAGTTTCGGGGACAGTTTTGAACACTGAAGCTTTCTTT	CASSLVSGTVLNTEAFF
TRBV7-2	TRBJ2-7	TRBD2	15	.	TGTGCCAGCAGCGCCGGGACTAGCAGCCGCTACGAGCAGTACTTC	CASSAGTSSRYEQYF
TRBV5-4	TRBJ2-3	.	13	.	TGTGCCAGCAGCTTGACAGGTGGAGATACGCAGTATTTT	CASSLTGGDTQYF
TRBV5-4	TRBJ2-6	TRBD1	18	.	TGTGCCAGCAGCTTCGGCAGGGGGCGCGGCTCTGGGGCCAACGTCCTGACTTTC	CASSFGRGRGSGANVLTF
TRBV7-2	TRBJ2-5	TRBD2	14	.	TGTGCCAGCAGCTCGGGGGGGTGGCAAGAGACCCAGTACTTC	CASSSGGWQETQYF